Each of the 31 T cell receptor beta chains below was sequenced from the same sample in a study of shared clonotypes between healthy human individuals. Sequencing was performed with immunoSEQ multiplex PCR; in TCRdb, only in-frame clones are kept and a portion is missing. The profile covers around 370,000 clones, with 90% to 98% appearing a single time and around 0.32% taken by the ten largest. Sequenced: memory CD8+ T cells sorted from blood. Subset described: CD45RO+ cells pooled with CCR7-negative TemRA cells. The source of these receptors is a man aged 25-45 years in good health.

The genes are TRBV5-1 and TRBJ1-2; D gene uncertain. The ends were cut back, 0 bases at V and 2 bases at J, with 8 bases in the middle. This CDR3 comprises 14 residues. Germline CDR1 reads SGHRS; CDR2 reads YFSETQ. The CDR3 loop is CASSLDRGNYGYTF. The CDR3 nucleotides are TGCGCCAGCAGCTTGGATCGGGGAAACTATGGCTACACCTTC.

This clone was found once. The chain uses TRBV25-1 and TRBJ1-4; D is uncertain. CDR3 length equals 15 residues. With 2 bases removed from V and 5 bases from J, the gap between germline ends came to 12 bases. Per the germline V gene, CDR1 is MGHDK and CDR2 is SYGVNS. CDR3 protein: CASSEIGSGNEKLFF. CDR3 coding DNA: TGTGCCAGCAGTGAAATAGGGTCGGGGAATGAAAAACTGTTTTTT.

The chain links TRBV25-1 to TRBJ1-5, with D possibly being TRBD1 (5 bases). In germline, CDR1 is MGHDK, CDR2 SYGVNS. Trimming pared 5 bases from V and 6 bases from J, leaving 14 bases between. CDR3 length: 14 residues. CDR3 sequence (DNA): TGTGCCAGCAGTCCAAAGGGGAGAGGTCAGCCCCAGCATTTT. Translation: CASSPKGRGQPQHF.

This chain connects TRBV30 to TRBJ2-2; D gene uncertain. Deletions cut 2 bases from V and 3 bases from J, with 16 bases between. CDR1 GTSNPN and CDR2 SVGIG come from the germline V gene (reference sequence). This CDR3 comprises 16 residues. The CDR3, as DNA: TGTGCCTGGAGTCTGGGGTATGGCAGTTACACCGGGGAGCTGTTTTTT. Its protein product is CAWSLGYGSYTGELFF.

This chain links TRBV19 with TRBJ2-3, with a possible D match to TRBD2 (5 bases). The CDR3 consists of 14 residues. Germline V lookup: CDR1 LNHDA, CDR2 SQIVND (reference sequence). V lost 3 bases to trimming and J lost 6 bases, with 13 bases between them. The DNA for the CDR3 is TGTGCCAGTAGTATTCGCGGGTGGGTGGATACGCAGTATTTT. It is translated as CASSIRGWVDTQYF.

This CDR3 reads CASSPVTAATEAFF. CDR3 in DNA: TGTGCCAGCAGTCCGGTGACAGCGGCCACTGAAGCTTTCTTT. The chain joins TRBV6-6 to TRBJ1-1, with D tentatively TRBD1 (5 bases). Germline V CDR1 and CDR2: MNHNY, SVGAGI (reference sequence). This CDR3 has 14 amino acids. Between the trimmed V and J ends, which lost 5 bases and 4 bases, there was a span of 14 bases.

This rearrangement joins TRBV6-1 to TRBJ2-7, with D possibly TRBD2 on 6 matching bases. Germline V gene sequence: CDR1 MNHNS, CDR2 SASEGT. The V end lost 2 bases, the J end lost 4 bases, and 9 bases lay between the germline ends. The CDR3 totals 13 residues. CDR3 in amino acids: CASSETEGYEQYF. CDR3 in DNA: TGTGCCAGCAGTGAAACGGAGGGATACGAGCAGTACTTC.

Comment on this clone: The identical CDR3 is also encoded by other nucleotide sequences in the sample. J is TRBJ2-5 and V is TRBV5-1, with D uncertain. Germline V gene lookup returns CDR1 SGHRS and CDR2 YFSETQ. Trimming shortened V by 4 bases and J by 0 bases, and 4 bases separated the two germline ends. CDR3 length equals 12 residues. CDR3 region: CASSSNQETQYF. In DNA, the CDR3 is TGCGCCAGCAGCAGCAACCAAGAGACCCAGTACTTC.

This chain joins TRBV28 and TRBJ2-7; D tentatively fits TRBD1 or TRBD2 (6 bases each). V was trimmed by 3 bases and J by 2 bases, leaving 14 bases between them. CDR1 and CDR2 (germline): MDHEN, SYDVKM. This CDR3 is built from 15 residues. The CDR3 nucleotides read TGTGCCAGCAGTTTGGGGGGCACATCTGCCTACGAGCAGTACTTC. Its protein is CASSLGGTSAYEQYF. Full variable domain (outside the CDR3, taken from reference TRBV28 and TRBJ2-7): DVKVTQSSRYLVKRTGEKVFLECVQDMDHENMFWYRQDPGLGLRLIYFSYDVKMKEKGDIPEGYSVSREKKERFSLILESASTNQTSMYLCASSLGGTSAYEQYFGPGTRLTVT.

The chain has TRBV18 and TRBJ2-1; D is unclear. Trimming took 3 bases from V and 5 from J, leaving 11 bases between them. The CDR3 extends over 14 amino acids. CDR1 KGHSH and CDR2 LQKENI come from the germline V gene. CDR3 protein: CASSPESYHNEQFF. As DNA, the CDR3 is TGTGCCAGCTCACCGGAGTCCTACCACAATGAGCAGTTCTTC.

This sequence joins TRBV5-4 and TRBJ2-2; 12 bases are shared with TRBD2. From germline, CDR1 is SGHNT and CDR2 YYREEE (reference sequence). V was pared by 0 bases and J by 3 bases, with 6 bases of the junction left unmatched. CDR3 length: 18 residues. In nucleotides, the CDR3 is TGTGCCAGCAGCTTGGGGGGACTAGCGGGTCGGTACACCGGGGAGCTGTTTTTT. Translating it yields CASSLGGLAGRYTGELFF.

The genes are TRBV6-6 and TRBJ1-4, with 7 bases that match TRBD1. The V segment lost 5 bases and the J segment 6 bases; nucleotides outside the gene matches: 9. The germline CDR1 and CDR2 sequences are MNHNY and SVGAGI (reference sequence). The length of the CDR3 is 15 residues. The CDR3 loop reads CASSQSDRVDEKLFF. The CDR3 DNA reads TGTGCCAGCAGTCAATCCGACAGGGTAGATGAAAAACTGTTTTTT.

The rearrangement joins TRBV20-1 to TRBJ1-1, with D possibly matching TRBD1 (5 bases). The germline V gene has CDR1 DFQATT and CDR2 SNEGSKA (reference sequence). The ends were cut back, 3 bases at V and 7 bases at J, with 9 bases in the middle. This CDR3 has 11 amino acids. The CDR3 is CSASRDLEAFF. CDR3 DNA sequence: TGCAGTGCTAGCAGGGACCTTGAAGCTTTCTTT.

This clone was observed a handful of times. Other DNA sequences in the sample encode the same CDR3. CDR3 sequence reads: CASSKGTGGYEQYF. CDR3 coding DNA: TGTGCCAGCAGCAAAGGGACAGGGGGCTACGAGCAGTACTTC. The rearrangement joins TRBV21-1 to TRBJ2-7; TRBD1, the table's D call, lacks a check against the DNA. TRBV21-1 corresponds to a pseudogene. The CDR3 is 14 residues long.

V gene TRBV28 combines with J gene TRBJ1-5, with a tentative D call TRBD1 (5 bases). The V end lost 6 bases, the J end lost 4 bases, and 19 bases lay between the germline ends. Per germline, CDR1 MDHEN and CDR2 SYDVKM. CDR3 size: 16 residues. CDR3 sequence reads: CASSQLWYWGNQPQHF. The CDR3 coding sequence is TGTGCCAGCAGCCAACTTTGGTACTGGGGGAATCAGCCCCAGCATTTT. Looking up the rest from reference TRBV28 and TRBJ1-5 gives the full variable domain: DVKVTQSSRYLVKRTGEKVFLECVQDMDHENMFWYRQDPGLGLRLIYFSYDVKMKEKGDIPEGYSVSREKKERFSLILESASTNQTSMYLCASSQLWYWGNQPQHFGDGTRLSIL.

The chain employs TRBV5-1 and TRBJ2-5, with no clear D. Germline-derived CDR1 and CDR2 are SGHRS and YFSETQ. The CDR3 has 15 residues. V was pared by 0 bases and J by 5 bases, with 14 bases between. The CDR3 nucleotides read TGCGCCAGCAGCTTGGTTCCCTATTGTAGGGAGACCCAGTACTTC. Translated: CASSLVPYCRETQYF.

This chain links TRBV2 with TRBJ2-7; D is unclear. Germline V CDR1 and CDR2: SNHLY, FYNNEI. V was clipped by 4 bases and J by 5 bases, with 21 bases between them. This CDR3 has 16 amino acids. The CDR3 DNA reads as TGTGCCAGCAGTGGCCCAGACCCGGAGTTAATCCACGAGCAGTACTTC. Its protein is CASSGPDPELIHEQYF. The full variable domain, rest sourced from reference TRBV2 and TRBJ2-7, is EPEVTQTPSHQVTQMGQEVILRCVPISNHLYFYWYRQILGQKVEFLVSFYNNEISEKSEIFDDQFSVERPDGSNFTLKIRSTKLEDSAMYFCASSGPDPELIHEQYFGPGTRLTVT.

In the case of this clone: The sample carries other DNA sequences with the same CDR3. The genes are TRBV5-4 and TRBJ2-2, with D tentatively TRBD1 or TRBD2 (5 bases each). Trimming pared 0 bases from V and 0 bases from J, leaving 6 bases between. The CDR3 covers 15 residues. Germline V gene sequence: CDR1 SGHNT, CDR2 YYREEE (reference sequence). The CDR3: CASSLAGPNTGELFF. The DNA for the CDR3 is TGTGCCAGCAGCTTGGCGGGACCGAACACCGGGGAGCTGTTTTTT. Supplemented by reference TRBV5-4 and TRBJ2-2, the full variable domain reads ETGVTQSPTHLIKTRGQQVTLRCSSQSGHNTVSWYQQALGQGPQFIFQYYREEENGRGNFPPRFSGLQFPNYSSELNVNALELDDSALYLCASSLAGPNTGELFFGEGSRLTVL.

The gene calls are TRBV5-1 and TRBJ2-7; D possibly corresponds to TRBD1 (5 bases). V was trimmed by 0 bases and J by 3 bases, leaving 13 bases between them. CDR1 and CDR2 (germline): SGHRS, YFSETQ. CDR3 length equals 15 residues. The CDR3 coding sequence is TGCGCCAGCAGCTTGGGGCAGGGTTATGTCTACGAGCAGTACTTC. Residues: CASSLGQGYVYEQYF.

About this clone itself: In this CDR3 the conserved last residue, phenylalanine or tryptophan, is missing, so a read error is likely. The limits of the CDR3 on the DNA are not certain, so only TCRdb's listed CDR3 is given. The gene calls are TRBV12-1 and TRBJ2-7; TRBD2, the table's D call, was not compared with the DNA. TRBV12-1 is a pseudogene segment. Including both end residues, the CDR3 is 15 amino acids long. This chain's CDR3 is CASSFVAVGLAGPSS.

The chain uses TRBV6-5 and TRBJ1-2, with D tentatively TRBD1 (6 bases). V was shortened by 0 bases and J by 1 base, with 9 bases between the two germline ends. This CDR3 spans 15 amino acids. The germline CDR1 and CDR2 sequences are MNHEY and SVGAGI. The CDR3 DNA reads TGTGCCAGCAGTTACTCAAGGGGGGGTAACTATGGCTACACCTTC. Protein product: CASSYSRGGNYGYTF.

This sequence joins TRBV6-6 and TRBJ1-5; the D gene is possibly TRBD1 (5 bases). The CDR3 extends over 15 amino acids. V dropped 4 bases and J dropped 2 bases, with 12 bases sitting between them. Per germline, CDR1 MNHNY and CDR2 SVGAGI (reference sequence). The DNA of the CDR3 is TGTGCCAGCAGTTTCGACAGTCGAGGCAATCAGCCCCAGCATTTT. It encodes CASSFDSRGNQPQHF.

The chain couples TRBV11-2 to TRBJ2-7; possible D gene TRBD2, 6 bases. CDR1 and CDR2 from the germline V gene are SGHAT and FQNNGV. This CDR3 region has 17 residues. V lost 3 bases, J lost 4 bases, and 22 bases lay in between. CDR3 bases: TGTGCCAGCAGCTTTAGGCCCCCTGGCGGGAAGGTTTACGAGCAGTACTTC. It yields the protein CASSFRPPGGKVYEQYF.

The CDR3 coding sequence is TGTGCCAGCTCACAGCTAGGATTATCAAACACTGAAGCTTTCTTT. Translating it yields CASSQLGLSNTEAFF. This chain connects TRBV18 to TRBJ1-1; D unresolved. The V end was cut by 4 bases, the J end by 2 bases, with 14 bases between. This CDR3 is built from 15 residues. CDR1 and CDR2 from the germline V gene are KGHSH and LQKENI.

Of note for this clone: Other nucleotide sequences in the sample specify the same CDR3. The CDR3 spells CASSRGYGYTF. The CDR3 DNA sequence: TGTGCCAGCAGTAGGGGCTATGGCTACACCTTC. The V and J genes are TRBV28 and TRBJ1-2; a weak D match, TRBD1 (5 bases). Trimming stripped 5 bases from V and 4 bases from J, with 5 bases between. CDR3 size: 11 residues. Germline lookup yields CDR1 MDHEN and CDR2 SYDVKM.

The chain is built from TRBV28 and TRBJ2-3; no definite D call. CDR1 and CDR2 (germline): MDHEN, SYDVKM. The germline V and J ends were trimmed by 5 bases and 3 bases, with 9 bases remaining between them. This CDR3 spans 13 amino acids. CDR3 DNA sequence: TGTGCCAGCAGTCCCCCATATACAGATACGCAGTATTTT. It specifies CASSPPYTDTQYF.

This chain connects TRBV19 to TRBJ2-1, with 14 bases aligning to TRBD2. Germline V gives CDR1 LNHDA, CDR2 SQIVND (reference sequence). The CDR3 totals 15 residues. Trimming at V came to 5 bases and at J to 9 bases, leaving 6 bases not matched to a gene. The CDR3 nucleotides are TGTGCCAGTAGTCCGACGACTAGCGGGAGGGGTGAGCAGTTCTTC. This sequence encodes CASSPTTSGRGEQFF.

This chain links TRBV7-8 with TRBJ2-7; 8 bases are shared with TRBD1. The CDR3 is 14 residues long. Germline V CDR1 and CDR2: SGHVS, FQNEAQ. Losses at the gene ends were 10 bases for V and 3 bases for J; bases not matched to a gene: 11. In nucleotides, the CDR3 is TGTGCCACCACGGTCGGACAGGGAGTCTACGAGCAGTACTTC. As protein: CATTVGQGVYEQYF. Full variable domain (missing parts from reference TRBV7-8 and TRBJ2-7): GAGVSQSPRYKVAKRGQDVALRCDPISGHVSLFWYQQALGQGPEFLTYFQNEAQLDKSGLPSDRFFAERPEGSVSTLKIQRTQQEDSAVYLCATTVGQGVYEQYFGPGTRLTVT.

This chain uses TRBV27 with TRBJ2-1, with D possibly matching TRBD2 (5 bases). The germline V gene encodes CDR1 MNHEY and CDR2 SMNVEV (reference sequence). There are 13 residues in the CDR3. V was clipped by 5 bases and J by 10 bases, with 15 bases between them. Written as DNA, the CDR3 is TGTGCCAGCAGTCAGGTTGGCCCTAGCGAGCAGTTCTTC. Translation: CASSQVGPSEQFF.

The V gene is TRBV2, the J gene TRBJ2-1; D remains ambiguous. Germline V gene lookup returns CDR1 SNHLY and CDR2 FYNNEI. The CDR3 is 18 amino acids. The V gene lost 0 bases and the J gene lost 0 bases, with 15 bases spanning the gap. The CDR3 here is CASSEAVVLPTSYNEQFF. The CDR3 coding sequence is TGTGCCAGCAGTGAAGCGGTGGTACTTCCCACCTCCTACAATGAGCAGTTCTTC.

This sequence joins TRBV9 and TRBJ2-3; the match to TRBD2 covers 7 bases. Germline V gene lookup returns CDR1 SGDLS and CDR2 YYNGEE. The V segment lost 3 bases and the J segment 0 bases; nucleotides outside the gene matches: 4. The CDR3 is 15 amino acids. The CDR3: CASSGYSGSTDTQYF. In nucleotides, the CDR3 is TGTGCCAGCAGCGGGTATAGCGGGAGCACAGATACGCAGTATTTT. Together with reference TRBV9 and TRBJ2-3, the CDR3 gives the full variable domain: DSGVTQTPKHLITATGQRVTLRCSPRSGDLSVYWYQQSLDQGLQFLIQYYNGEERAKGNILERFSAQQFPDLHSELNLSSLELGDSALYFCASSGYSGSTDTQYFGPGTRLTVL.